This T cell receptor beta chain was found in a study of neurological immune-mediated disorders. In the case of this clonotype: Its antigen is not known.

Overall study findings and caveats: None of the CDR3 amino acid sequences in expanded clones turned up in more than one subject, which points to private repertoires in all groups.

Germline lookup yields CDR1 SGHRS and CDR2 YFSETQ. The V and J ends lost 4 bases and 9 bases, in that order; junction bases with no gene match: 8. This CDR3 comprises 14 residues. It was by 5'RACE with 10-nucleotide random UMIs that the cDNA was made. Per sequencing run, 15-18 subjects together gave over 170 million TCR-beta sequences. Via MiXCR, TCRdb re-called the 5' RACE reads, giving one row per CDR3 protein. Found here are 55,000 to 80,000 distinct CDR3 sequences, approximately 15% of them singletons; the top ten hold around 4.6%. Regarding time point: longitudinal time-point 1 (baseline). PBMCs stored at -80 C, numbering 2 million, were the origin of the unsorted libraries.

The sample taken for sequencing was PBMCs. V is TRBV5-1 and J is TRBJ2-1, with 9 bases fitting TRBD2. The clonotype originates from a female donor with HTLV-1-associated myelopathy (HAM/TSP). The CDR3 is CASSGGGVTGEQFF. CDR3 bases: TGCGCCAGCAGCGGCGGGGGGGTTACGGGTGAGCAGTTCTTC.